Presented here are 25 T cell receptor beta chains from one specimen sequenced in a study of T cells in Graves' hyperthyroidism and ophthalmopathy. TCR beta CDR3 region amplification was performed from RNA transcripts. TCR CDR3 regions were first amplified by RT-PCR with HTBI primers. One entry per CDR3 protein, called by TCRdb with MiXCR from the multiplex PCR reads. The sample carries 130,000 or so distinct CDR3 sequences, approximately 20% recorded once. Sequenced sample: blood. These receptors were obtained from a woman in her forties or fifties with Graves' hyperthyroidism that later progressed to Graves' ophthalmopathy.

In this sample, this clonotype turned up many times. The chain joins TRBV27 to TRBJ2-7, with D perhaps TRBD2 (5 bases). Germline V gives CDR1 MNHEY, CDR2 SMNVEV (reference sequence). The CDR3 totals 15 residues. V shed 3 bases and J shed 2 bases, with 14 bases lying between them. CDR3 coding DNA: TGTGCCAGCAGTTTCAGTCTGAGCGGTACCTACGAGCAGTACTTC. It encodes CASSFSLSGTYEQYF.

This clonotype has just a few counts. A much larger clone lies one base from this, so it may be a read error. The chain joins TRBV20-1 to TRBJ2-1; 12 bases agree with TRBD2. This CDR3 region has 16 residues. V trimming: 2 bases; J trimming: 8 bases; junction bases outside the gene matches: 10. Germline lookup yields CDR1 DFQATT and CDR2 SNEGSKA (reference sequence). Written as DNA, the CDR3 is TGCAGTGCTAGAAACGTTCAGACTAGCGGGAGCCATGAGCAGTTCTTC. Its protein product is CSARNVQTSGSHEQFF.

This clonotype appeared many times. The CDR3 protein is CASGGVNYGYTF. CDR3 nucleotides: TGTGCCTCGGGCGGGGTTAACTATGGCTACACCTTC. The genes are TRBV7-2 and TRBJ1-2; D call uncertain. Germline loops: CDR1 SGHTA, CDR2 FQGNSA. This CDR3 has 12 residues. V gave up 11 bases and J gave up 1 base, with 11 bases separating them.

The sample holds many counts of this clonotype. This chain joins TRBV18 and TRBJ2-7; D is unclear. The CDR3 extends over 13 amino acids. V lost 2 bases and J 5 bases, leaving 10 bases between the germline ends. CDR1 KGHSH and CDR2 LQKENI come from the germline V gene. In DNA form, the CDR3 reads TGTGCCAGCTCACCAGTGAGGAATCACGAGCAGTACTTC. Protein sequence: CASSPVRNHEQYF.

The chain employs TRBV28 and TRBJ1-6; D gene ambiguous. The CDR3 covers 13 residues. The V and J ends lost 5 bases and 7 bases respectively, with 9 bases between them. The V gene's germline CDR1 is MDHEN and CDR2 SYDVKM. The DNA of the CDR3 is TGTGCCAGCAGTCGCAGGCTCAATTCACCCCTCCACTTT. Protein: CASSRRLNSPLHF.

This clonotype was counted only a few times. The genes are TRBV7-2 and TRBJ2-7; D is tentatively TRBD1 or TRBD2 (6 bases each). V was cut by 4 bases and J by 2 bases, with 15 bases left in between. The CDR3 runs 15 residues. The germline CDR1 and CDR2 sequences are SGHTA and FQGNSA. The CDR3, as DNA: TGTGCCAGCAGCTCAAGGACAGCTAGCGCCTACGAGCAGTACTTC. Encoded protein: CASSSRTASAYEQYF.

This clonotype has a count of ten or more. The CDR3 bases are TGCAGTGCTGAAACCCGGGTTCACAATGAGCAGTTCTTC. It codes for CSAETRVHNEQFF. V and J are TRBV20-1 and TRBJ2-1; D remains unclear. Germline V gives CDR1 DFQATT, CDR2 SNEGSKA (reference sequence). CDR3 length: 13 amino acids. V shed 5 bases and J shed 5 bases, with 13 bases lying between them.

This clonotype has a count of ten or more. The rearrangement joins TRBV20-1 to TRBJ2-1; TRBD2 aligns across 11 bases. Trimming at V came to 1 base and at J to 9 bases, leaving 8 bases not matched to a gene. The germline gives CDR1 DFQATT, CDR2 SNEGSKA (reference sequence). The CDR3 spans 15 residues. The CDR3 protein is CSARVALAGEGEQFF. CDR3 bases: TGCAGTGCTAGAGTGGCACTAGCGGGAGAAGGTGAGCAGTTCTTC.

In this sample, this clonotype turned up many times. The chain employs TRBV18 and TRBJ1-5; D not certain. V gave up 2 bases and J gave up 0 bases, with 5 bases separating them. The CDR3 loop spans 14 amino acids. CDR1 KGHSH and CDR2 LQKENI come from the germline V gene. CDR3 bases: TGTGCCAGCTCACCAACGGTTAGCAATCAGCCCCAGCATTTT. Amino acids: CASSPTVSNQPQHF.

This clonotype was counted ten times or more. Written as DNA, the CDR3 is TGTGCCAGCACCAAGAGGGGGACAGGGTCCCAAAACATTCAGTACTTC. Its translation is CASTKRGTGSQNIQYF. The J gene is TRBJ2-4, the V gene TRBV6-1; 9 bases agree with TRBD1. The V and J ends lost 7 bases and 5 bases, in that order; junction bases with no gene match: 12. The germline CDR1 and CDR2 sequences are MNHNS and SASEGT. The CDR3 runs 16 residues.

The chain carries TRBV10-1 and TRBJ2-7; 8 bases agree with TRBD1. Trimming took 5 bases from V and 6 from J; bases not matched to a gene: 6. CDR1 WNHNN and CDR2 SYGVQD come from the germline V gene (reference sequence). The CDR3 length is 13 residues. CDR3 residues: CASSRTGSVEQYF. The CDR3 bases are TGCGCCAGCAGTAGGACAGGGTCGGTCGAGCAGTACTTC.

As regards this clonotype: One end of the junction fails to match germline, which may point to a read error. The gene calls are TRBV2 and TRBJ2-2; 8 nucleotides agree with TRBD2. Per the germline V gene, CDR1 is SNHLY and CDR2 is FYNNEI. This CDR3 is 15 amino acids long. The CDR3 region is CASSPLAANTGELFF. DNA for the CDR3: TGTGCCAGCAGCCCACTAGCGGCGAACACCGGAGAGCTGTTTTTT.

V is TRBV18 and J is TRBJ2-7, with 8 bases fitting TRBD1. With 2 bases clipped from V and 4 bases from J, the junction kept 10 bases outside the gene matches. CDR1 and CDR2 (germline): KGHSH, LQKENI. This CDR3 spans 16 amino acids. The CDR3 bases are TGTGCCAGCTCACCAAAACCGGGACAGGTTGGTTACGAGCAGTACTTC. This sequence encodes CASSPKPGQVGYEQYF.

This clonotype has a count of ten or more. The rearrangement joins TRBV6-2 or TRBV6-3 to TRBJ2-7; TRBD2 matches 7 bases. Germline loops: CDR1 MNHEY, CDR2 SVGEGT. CDR3 length equals 15 residues. V trimming: 2 bases; J trimming: 4 bases; junction bases outside the gene matches: 8. The CDR3 region is CASSYTRGFEYEQYF. The CDR3 DNA reads as TGTGCCAGCAGTTACACGCGGGGGTTTGAATACGAGCAGTACTTC.

The chain has TRBV11-2 and TRBJ1-1; no definite D call. The CDR3 sequence is 12 residues long. Germline V gene data show CDR1 as SGHAT and CDR2 as FQNNGV. Trimming shortened V by 5 bases and J by 8 bases, and 12 bases separated the two germline ends. CDR3 residues: CASSKGRGEAFF. As DNA, the CDR3 is TGTGCCAGCAGCAAAGGTCGGGGAGAAGCTTTCTTT.

Ten or more counts support this clonotype. This chain uses TRBV5-1 with TRBJ2-7; 8 nucleotides line up with TRBD1. The CDR3 length is 14 residues. CDR1 and CDR2 from the germline V gene are SGHRS and YFSETQ. V was clipped by 1 base and J by 6 bases; unmatched bases: 6. The CDR3 sequence: CASSLTGGMVEQYF. Written as DNA, the CDR3 is TGCGCCAGCAGCTTGACAGGGGGTATGGTCGAGCAGTACTTC.

The chain couples TRBV24-1 to TRBJ2-3; a possible D gene is TRBD2 (6 bases). The CDR3 runs to 16 residues. The germline V gene encodes CDR1 KGHDR and CDR2 SFDVKD. The V and J ends lost 3 bases and 2 bases respectively, with 14 bases between them. The CDR3 sequence: CATSDPPRDSTDTQYF. In DNA, the CDR3 is TGTGCCACCAGTGATCCGCCCCGGGACTCCACAGATACGCAGTATTTT.

The chain joins TRBV10-3 to TRBJ2-7, with 9 bases identical to TRBD1. Germline V gene data show CDR1 as ENHRY and CDR2 as SYGVKD. V shed 2 bases and J 3 bases; nucleotides not matched to a gene: 8. This CDR3 spans 16 amino acids. In DNA, the CDR3 is TGTGCCATCAGTGAGGGGCGTCGGACAGGGGTCTACGAGCAGTACTTC. It translates to CAISEGRRTGVYEQYF.

CDR3 nucleotide sequence: TGTGCCACCAGTGATTACGCTACAGGGGATGAGCAGTTCTTC. Residues: CATSDYATGDEQFF. V is TRBV24-1 and J is TRBJ2-1; 7 bases line up with TRBD1. The CDR3 length is 14 residues. The J segment lost 8 bases and the V segment lost 2 bases, leaving 5 bases of the junction unmatched. Germline loops: CDR1 KGHDR, CDR2 SFDVKD.

The chain is built from TRBV20-1 and TRBJ2-7; D tentatively fits TRBD1 or TRBD2 (5 bases each). This CDR3 is 12 amino acids long. Germline CDR1 DFQATT, CDR2 SNEGSKA (reference sequence). V lost 3 bases to trimming and J lost 3 bases, with 9 bases between them. CDR3 coding DNA: TGCAGTGCTAGGGGGACGTACTACGAGCAGTACTTC. This codes for CSARGTYYEQYF.

The chain recombines TRBV19 with TRBJ1-1; D gene unclear. Trimming took off 5 bases at V and 7 bases at J, with 11 bases between the two ends. Germline V lookup: CDR1 LNHDA, CDR2 SQIVND (reference sequence). The CDR3 spans 12 residues. CDR3 loop: CASSPGQREAFF. For the CDR3, the DNA is TGTGCCAGTAGTCCAGGTCAACGTGAAGCTTTCTTT.

This clonotype occurred many times. The CDR3 spells CASSLGPKGTEAFF. The CDR3, as DNA: TGTGCCAGCAGCTTAGGGCCCAAAGGGACTGAAGCTTTCTTT. The chain has TRBV7-9 and TRBJ1-1; D is unresolved. The CDR3 totals 14 residues. Germline loops: CDR1 SEHNR, CDR2 FQNEAQ (reference sequence). Trimming pared 1 base from V and 5 bases from J, leaving 11 bases between.

The CDR3 region is CASRGGEETQYF. The DNA of the CDR3 is TGTGCCAGCAGGGGGGGGGAAGAGACCCAGTACTTC. V usage is TRBV12-3 or TRBV12-4 and J usage is TRBJ2-5; the match to TRBD2 covers 7 bases. The trim removed 6 bases at V and 3 bases at J, leaving 1 base unmatched. The CDR3 consists of 12 residues.

This clonotype appeared many times. This chain uses TRBV5-1 with TRBJ2-5; D gene ambiguous. CDR1 and CDR2 from the germline V gene are SGHRS and YFSETQ. CDR3 size: 14 residues. Trimming pared 4 bases from V and 10 bases from J, leaving 20 bases between. In DNA form, the CDR3 reads TGCGCCAGCAGCCCCTCTGGGGTGGCGAGCGACCAGTACTTC. It encodes CASSPSGVASDQYF. The whole variable domain, remainder taken from reference TRBV5-1 and TRBJ2-5, is KAGVTQTPRYLIKTRGQQVTLSCSPISGHRSVSWYQQTPGQGLQFLFEYFSETQRNKGNFPGRFSGRQFSNSRSEMNVSTLELGDSALYLCASSPSGVASDQYFGPGTRLLVL.

V usage is TRBV24-1 and J usage is TRBJ1-1; weak D call: TRBD1 (5 bases). In germline, CDR1 is KGHDR, CDR2 SFDVKD. Between the trimmed V and J ends, which lost 3 bases and 11 bases, there was a span of 15 bases. The CDR3 loop spans 13 amino acids. This chain's CDR3 is CATSDPTAQRAFF. CDR3 DNA sequence: TGTGCCACCAGTGATCCGACAGCCCAGCGGGCTTTCTTT.